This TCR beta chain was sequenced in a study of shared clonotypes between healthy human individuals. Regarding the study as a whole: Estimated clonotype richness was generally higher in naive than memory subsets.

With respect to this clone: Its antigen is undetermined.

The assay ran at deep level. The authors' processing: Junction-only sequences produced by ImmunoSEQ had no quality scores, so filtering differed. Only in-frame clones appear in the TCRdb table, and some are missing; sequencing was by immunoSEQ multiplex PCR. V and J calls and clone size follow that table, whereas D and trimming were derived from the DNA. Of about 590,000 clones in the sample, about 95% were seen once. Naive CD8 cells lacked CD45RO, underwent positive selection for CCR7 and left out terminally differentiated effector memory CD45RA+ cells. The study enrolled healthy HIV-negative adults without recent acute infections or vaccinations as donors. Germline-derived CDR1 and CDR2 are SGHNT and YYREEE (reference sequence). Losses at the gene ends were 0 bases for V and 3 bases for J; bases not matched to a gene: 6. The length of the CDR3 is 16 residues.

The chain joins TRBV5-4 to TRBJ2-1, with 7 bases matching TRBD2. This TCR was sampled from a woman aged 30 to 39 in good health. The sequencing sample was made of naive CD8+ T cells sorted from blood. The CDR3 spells CASSLASGKDYNEQFF. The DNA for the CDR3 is TGTGCCAGCAGCTTGGCAAGCGGGAAGGACTACAATGAGCAGTTCTTC. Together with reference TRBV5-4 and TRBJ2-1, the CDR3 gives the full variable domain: ETGVTQSPTHLIKTRGQQVTLRCSSQSGHNTVSWYQQALGQGPQFIFQYYREEENGRGNFPPRFSGLQFPNYSSELNVNALELDDSALYLCASSLASGKDYNEQFFGPGTRLTVL.